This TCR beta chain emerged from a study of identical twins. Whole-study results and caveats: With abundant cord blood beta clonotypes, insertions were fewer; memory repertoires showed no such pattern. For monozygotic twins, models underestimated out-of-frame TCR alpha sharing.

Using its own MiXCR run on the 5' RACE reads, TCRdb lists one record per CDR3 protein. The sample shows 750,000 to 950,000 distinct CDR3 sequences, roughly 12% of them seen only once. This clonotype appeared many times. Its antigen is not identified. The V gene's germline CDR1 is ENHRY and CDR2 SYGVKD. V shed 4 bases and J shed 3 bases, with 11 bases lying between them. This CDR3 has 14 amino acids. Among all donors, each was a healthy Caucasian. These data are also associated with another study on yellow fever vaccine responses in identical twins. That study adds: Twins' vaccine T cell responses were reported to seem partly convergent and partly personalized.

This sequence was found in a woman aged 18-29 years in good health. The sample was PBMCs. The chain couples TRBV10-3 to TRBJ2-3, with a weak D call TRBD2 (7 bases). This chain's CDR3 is CAISVGGRTDTQYF. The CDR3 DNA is TGTGCCATCAGTGTCGGGGGGCGAACAGATACGCAGTATTTT.